The sequence of this T cell receptor beta chain was determined in a study of blood T cell repertoires in COVID-19. Profiled with immunoSEQ multiplex PCR; TCRdb holds only in-frame clones, not every one. The table shows around 150,000 clones, with roughly 88% occurring only once. Donors in Cohort 3 counted as recovered after two negative PCRs, clearance, or symptom resolution. CDR1 is MDHEN, CDR2 SYDVKM, per germline. The CDR3 runs 15 residues. With 3 bases clipped from V and 9 bases from J, the junction kept 10 bases outside the gene matches. The sequenced material came from PBMCs or T cells enriched from blood (not recorded which). V gene TRBV28 combines with J gene TRBJ2-1; 8 bases align to TRBD1. The sequence was collected from a woman aged 55-69 years who had recovered from COVID-19. The CDR3 bases are TGTGCCAGCAGTTTGGAACAGGGGGGTAGCGGTGAGCAGTTCTTC. Encoded protein: CASSLEQGGSGEQFF.